This T cell receptor beta chain was sequenced for a study of blood T cells in healthy people across ages. Combining a sample-barcoded 5' primer with a J-beta primer mix, a second PCR ran for 7 to 11 cycles. Each CDR3 protein is one row after TCRdb ran MiXCR on the 5' RACE reads. Found here are approximately 900,000 distinct CDR3 sequences, around 48% of them singletons; the top ten hold roughly an eighth. There are a few counts of this clonotype. Approximately 9.7 milliliters was the volume of peripheral blood drawn from each donor. Germline lookup yields CDR1 MDHEN and CDR2 SYDVKM. Losses at the gene ends were 4 bases for V and 0 bases for J; bases not matched to a gene: 6. There are 15 residues in the CDR3.

This clonotype was sampled from a man younger than 40 in good health. The chain uses TRBV28 and TRBJ2-7, with 7 bases matching TRBD1. The sample was blood. DNA of the CDR3: TGTGCCAGCAGTTCGGCGACAGGGTTCTCCTACGAGCAGTACTTC. Protein product: CASSSATGFSYEQYF.